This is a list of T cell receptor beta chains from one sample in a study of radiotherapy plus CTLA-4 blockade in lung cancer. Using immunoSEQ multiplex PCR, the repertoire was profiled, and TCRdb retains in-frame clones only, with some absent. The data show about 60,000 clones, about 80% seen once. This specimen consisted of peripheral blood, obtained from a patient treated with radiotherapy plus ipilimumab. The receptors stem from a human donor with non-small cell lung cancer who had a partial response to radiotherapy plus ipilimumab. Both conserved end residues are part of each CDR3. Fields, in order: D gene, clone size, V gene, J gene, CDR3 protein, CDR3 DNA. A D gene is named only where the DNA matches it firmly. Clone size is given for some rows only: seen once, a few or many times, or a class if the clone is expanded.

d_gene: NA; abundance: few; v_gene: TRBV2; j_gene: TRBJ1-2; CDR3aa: CASKWGEGGYTF; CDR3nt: TGTGCCAGCAAATGGGGAGAGGGTGGCTACACCTTC
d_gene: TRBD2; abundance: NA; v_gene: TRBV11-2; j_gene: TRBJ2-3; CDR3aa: CATGRGTDTQYF; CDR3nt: TGTGCCACCGGGAGGGGCACAGATACGCAGTATTTT
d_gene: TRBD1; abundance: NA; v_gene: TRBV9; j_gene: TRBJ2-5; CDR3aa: CASSVDQGARETQYF; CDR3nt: TGTGCCAGCAGCGTAGATCAGGGGGCGAGAGAGACCCAGTACTTC
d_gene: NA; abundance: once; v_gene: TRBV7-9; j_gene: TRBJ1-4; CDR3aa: CASSPGRGSNAMLFF; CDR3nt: TGTGCCAGCAGCCCCGGGAGGGGGTCCAATGCGATGCTGTTTTTT
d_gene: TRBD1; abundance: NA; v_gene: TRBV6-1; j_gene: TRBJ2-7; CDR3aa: CASSEVDRGGEQYF; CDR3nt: TGTGCCAGCAGTGAAGTCGACAGGGGAGGCGAGCAGTACTTC
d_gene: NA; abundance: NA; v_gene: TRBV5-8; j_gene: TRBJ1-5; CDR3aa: CASSFWTSGALGSGLRPQHF; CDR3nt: TGTGCCAGCAGCTTCTGGACATCAGGCGCATTGGGGAGCGGGCTTCGGCCCCAGCATTTT
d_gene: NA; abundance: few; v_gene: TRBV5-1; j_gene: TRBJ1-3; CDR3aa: CASKSAPDNPFSGNTIYF; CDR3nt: TGCGCCAGCAAATCAGCCCCGGACAACCCCTTCTCTGGAAACACCATATATTTT
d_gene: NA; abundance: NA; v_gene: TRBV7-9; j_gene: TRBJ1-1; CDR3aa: CASSLIVDSGAFF; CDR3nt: TGTGCCAGCAGCTTAATAGTCGACTCCGGCGCTTTCTTT
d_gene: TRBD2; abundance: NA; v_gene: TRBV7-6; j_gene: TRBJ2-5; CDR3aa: CASSSRGVAGDQETQYF; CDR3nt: TGTGCCAGCAGCTCCCGAGGGGTAGCGGGAGACCAAGAGACCCAGTACTTC
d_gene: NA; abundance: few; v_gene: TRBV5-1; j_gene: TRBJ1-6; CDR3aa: CASSLRQYNSPLHF; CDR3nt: TGCGCCAGCAGCTTACGACAGTATAATTCACCCCTCCACTTT
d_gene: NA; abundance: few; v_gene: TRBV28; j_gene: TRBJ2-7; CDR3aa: CALAPGHSSYEQYF; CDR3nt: TGTGCCCTAGCTCCAGGTCACTCTTCCTACGAGCAGTACTTC
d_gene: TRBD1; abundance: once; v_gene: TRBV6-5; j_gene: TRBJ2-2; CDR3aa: CASSITGGTTGELFF; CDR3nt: TGTGCCAGCAGTATAACAGGGGGCACCACCGGGGAGCTGTTTTTT
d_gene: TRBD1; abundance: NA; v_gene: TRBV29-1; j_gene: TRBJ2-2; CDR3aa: CSVLNRGDTGELFF; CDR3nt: TGCAGCGTACTGAACAGGGGAGACACCGGGGAGCTGTTTTTT
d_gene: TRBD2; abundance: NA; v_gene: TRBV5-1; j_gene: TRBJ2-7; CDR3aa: CASSTGGLAGKYEQYF; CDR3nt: TGCGCCAGCAGCACCGGGGGACTAGCGGGGAAATACGAGCAGTACTTC
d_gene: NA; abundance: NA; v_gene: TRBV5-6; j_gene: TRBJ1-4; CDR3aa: CASSGGHFATNEKLFF; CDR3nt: TGTGCCAGCAGCGGGGGACACTTTGCAACTAATGAAAAACTGTTTTTT
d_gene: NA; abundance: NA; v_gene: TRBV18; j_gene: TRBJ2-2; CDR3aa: CASSPFSTTGGTGELFF; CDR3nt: TGTGCCAGCTCACCCTTTTCGACCACCGGGGGCACCGGGGAGCTGTTTTTT
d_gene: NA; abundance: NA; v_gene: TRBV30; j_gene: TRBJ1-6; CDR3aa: CAWSQGKTFNSPLHF; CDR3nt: TGTGCCTGGAGTCAGGGGAAAACTTTTAATTCACCCCTCCACTTT
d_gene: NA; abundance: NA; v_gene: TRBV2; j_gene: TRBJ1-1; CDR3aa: CASLETGVMNTEAFF; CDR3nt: TGTGCCAGCCTCGAAACCGGGGTCATGAACACTGAAGCTTTCTTT
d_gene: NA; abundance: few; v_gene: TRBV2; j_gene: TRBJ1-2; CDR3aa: CASSALSRGYTF; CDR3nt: TGTGCCAGCAGTGCCCTTTCGCGGGGCTACACCTTC
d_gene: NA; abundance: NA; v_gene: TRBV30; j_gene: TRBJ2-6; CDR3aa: CACLLGSGANVLTF; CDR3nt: TGTGCTTGCTTACTGGGCTCAGGGGCCAACGTCCTGACTTTC
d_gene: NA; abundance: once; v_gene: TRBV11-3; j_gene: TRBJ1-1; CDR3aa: CAPWDTYRWTEAFF; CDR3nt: TGTGCCCCCTGGGACACCTATCGATGGACTGAAGCTTTCTTT
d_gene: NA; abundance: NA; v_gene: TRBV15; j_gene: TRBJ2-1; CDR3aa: CATSVYREPYNEQFF; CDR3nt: TGTGCCACCAGCGTATACAGGGAACCATACAATGAGCAGTTCTTC
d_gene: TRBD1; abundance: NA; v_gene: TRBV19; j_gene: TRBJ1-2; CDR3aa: CASSPGQAKDGYTF; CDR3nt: TGTGCCAGTAGTCCCGGACAGGCGAAGGACGGCTACACCTTC